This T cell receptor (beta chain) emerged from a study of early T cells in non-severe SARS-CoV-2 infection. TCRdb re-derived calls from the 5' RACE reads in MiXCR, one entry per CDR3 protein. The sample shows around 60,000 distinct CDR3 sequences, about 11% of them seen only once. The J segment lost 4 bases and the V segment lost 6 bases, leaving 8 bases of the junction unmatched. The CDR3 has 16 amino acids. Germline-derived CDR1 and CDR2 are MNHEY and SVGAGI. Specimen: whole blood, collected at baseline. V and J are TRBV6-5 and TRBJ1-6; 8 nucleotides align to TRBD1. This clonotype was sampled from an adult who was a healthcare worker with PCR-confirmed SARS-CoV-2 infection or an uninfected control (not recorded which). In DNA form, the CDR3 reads TGTGCCAGCAGGATTCGTCAGGGGGCTTATAATTCACCCCTCCACTTT. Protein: CASRIRQGAYNSPLHF.